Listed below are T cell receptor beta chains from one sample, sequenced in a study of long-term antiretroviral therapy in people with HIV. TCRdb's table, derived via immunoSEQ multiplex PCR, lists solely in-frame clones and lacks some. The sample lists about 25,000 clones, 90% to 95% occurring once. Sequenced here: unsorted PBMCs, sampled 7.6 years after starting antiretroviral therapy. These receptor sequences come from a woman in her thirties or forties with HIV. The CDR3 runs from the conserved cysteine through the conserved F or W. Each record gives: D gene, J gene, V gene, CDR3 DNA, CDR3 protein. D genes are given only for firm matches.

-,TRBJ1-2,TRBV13,TGTGCCAGCAGCCAATCCCCCTCCCTGACCGTCTTCTATGGCTACACCTTC,CASSQSPSLTVFYGYTF
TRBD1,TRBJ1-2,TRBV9,TGTGCCAGCAGCGTTCTGACAGGGGGGCTTAATTATGGCTACACCTTC,CASSVLTGGLNYGYTF
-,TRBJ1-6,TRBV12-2,TGTGCAAGTCGCGCAACGGACGGGAGCTCCTATAATTCACCCCTCCACTTT,CASRATDGSSYNSPLHF
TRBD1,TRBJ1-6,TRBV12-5,TGTGCTAGTGGTTTGGTAAGCGGCGGGCAGGGGGCGATTATTTCCTATAATTCACCCCTCCACTTT,CASGLVSGGQGAIISYNSPLHF
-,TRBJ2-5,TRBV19,TGTGCCAGTAGTGCCCAGGGCCGAGAGACCCAGTACTTC,CASSAQGRETQYF
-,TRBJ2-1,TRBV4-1,TGCGCCAGCAGCTTAGTAGATTACAATGAGCAGTTCTTC,CASSLVDYNEQFF
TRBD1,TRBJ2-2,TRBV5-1,TGCGCCAGCAGATTAGACAGGGGCACGAACACCGGGGAGCTGTTTTTT,CASRLDRGTNTGELFF
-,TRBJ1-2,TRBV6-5,TGTGCCAGCAGTTACAGCAGGGAGGTATGGGGCTACACCTTC,CASSYSREVWGYTF
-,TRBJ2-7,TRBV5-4,TGTGCCAGCAGCTTGGGAGGGGGTTCCTACGAGCAGTACTTC,CASSLGGGSYEQYF
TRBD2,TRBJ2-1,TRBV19,TGTGCCAGTAGTACCCTTGGGGGGGTAAACAATGAGCAGTTCTTC,CASSTLGGVNNEQFF
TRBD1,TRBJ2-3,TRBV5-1,TGCGCCAGCAGCTTGGGGACAGGCTTTGGGAAGGGTACGCAGTATTTT,CASSLGTGFGKGTQYF
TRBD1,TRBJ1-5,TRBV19,TGTGCCAGTAGTAGCCGGGACAGTACGGATAGCAATCAGCCCCAGCATTTT,CASSSRDSTDSNQPQHF
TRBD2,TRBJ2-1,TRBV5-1,TGCGCCAGCAGCTTGGGGGGGACTAACAATGAGCAGTTCTTC,CASSLGGTNNEQFF
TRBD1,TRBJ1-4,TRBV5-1,TGCGCCAGCAGCCCCAGACAGGGTGGTGAAAAACTGTTTTTT,CASSPRQGGEKLFF
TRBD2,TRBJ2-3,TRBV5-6,TGTGCCAGCAGCTCGCTACTAGCGGGGGGTGGGGATACGCAGTATTTT,CASSSLLAGGGDTQYF